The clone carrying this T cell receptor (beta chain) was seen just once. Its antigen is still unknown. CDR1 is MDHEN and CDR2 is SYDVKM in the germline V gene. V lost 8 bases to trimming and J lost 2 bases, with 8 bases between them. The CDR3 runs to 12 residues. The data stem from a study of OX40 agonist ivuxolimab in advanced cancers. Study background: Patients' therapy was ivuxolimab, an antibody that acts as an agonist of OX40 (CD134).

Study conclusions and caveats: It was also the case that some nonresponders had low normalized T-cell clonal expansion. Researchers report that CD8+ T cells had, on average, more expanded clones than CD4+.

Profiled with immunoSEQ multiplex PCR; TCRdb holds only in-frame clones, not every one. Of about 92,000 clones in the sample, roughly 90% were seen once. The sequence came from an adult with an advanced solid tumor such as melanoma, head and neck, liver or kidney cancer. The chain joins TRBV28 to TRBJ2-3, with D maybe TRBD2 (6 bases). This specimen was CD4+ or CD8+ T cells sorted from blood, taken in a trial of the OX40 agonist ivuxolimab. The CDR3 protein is CASGTFTDTQYF. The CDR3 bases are TGTGCCAGCGGGACTTTCACAGATACGCAGTATTTT.